The 30 T cell receptor beta chains listed next were all sequenced from one sample in a study of T cells in Graves' hyperthyroidism and ophthalmopathy. TCR beta CDR3 region amplification was performed from RNA transcripts. The HTBI set primed first-round TCR CDR3 RT-PCR. Each CDR3 protein gets one entry after TCRdb re-called the multiplex PCR reads with MiXCR. The table lists around 600,000 distinct CDR3 sequences, over 12% of them singletons. Input material: blood. These receptors all stem from a woman aged 18-29 years with Graves' ophthalmopathy.

This clonotype was counted many times. V and J are TRBV9 and TRBJ2-7; 8 bases fit TRBD2. Unmatched junction bases numbered 5, after V lost 0 bases and J lost 3 bases. CDR1 and CDR2 from the germline V gene are SGDLS and YYNGEE. The CDR3 totals 15 residues. CDR3 nucleotide sequence: TGTGCCAGCAGCGTAGCCGGGACTAGGAACTACGAGCAGTACTTC. Amino acid sequence: CASSVAGTRNYEQYF.

V usage is TRBV28 and J usage is TRBJ2-5, with no clear D. V was trimmed by 6 bases and J by 8 bases, leaving 10 bases between them. Germline lookup yields CDR1 MDHEN and CDR2 SYDVKM. This CDR3 is 11 amino acids long. The CDR3 DNA reads as TGTGCCAGCAGATCCCTAGGTACCCAGTACTTC. The encoded protein is CASRSLGTQYF.

This sequence joins TRBV2 and TRBJ1-1; D gene uncertain. This CDR3 is built from 13 residues. V shed 5 bases and J shed 6 bases, with 13 bases lying between them. CDR1 and CDR2 (germline): SNHLY, FYNNEI. DNA of the CDR3: TGTGCCAGCAGTAAAGTCGTGGAGGCTGAAGCTTTCTTT. This gives the protein CASSKVVEAEAFF.

This chain links TRBV7-8 with TRBJ2-7, with a possible D match to TRBD1 (6 bases). The V gene's germline CDR1 is SGHVS and CDR2 FQNEAQ. Trimming stripped 4 bases from V and 4 bases from J, with 14 bases between. The CDR3 spans 14 residues. The CDR3: CASSSRDNPYEQYF. CDR3 nucleotides: TGTGCCAGCAGCTCCCGGGACAACCCGTACGAGCAGTACTTC.

With respect to this clonotype: A much larger clone is a single base away; this may be a read error. This likely comes from a read error, as the CDR3 has no conserved phenylalanine or tryptophan at its end. The rearrangement links TRBV24-1 to TRBJ2-7; TRBD2 is a possible D gene (5 bases). The CDR3 loop spans 12 amino acids. V dropped 4 bases and J dropped 3 bases, with 6 bases sitting between them. CDR1 and CDR2 from the germline V gene are KGHDR and SFDVKD. CDR3 in amino acids: CATSEGSYEQYL. CDR3 in DNA: TGTGCCACCAGTGAGGGGAGCTACGAGCAGTACTTG.

In the case of this clonotype: A much larger clone sits a single nucleotide away, making a read error possible. V usage is TRBV30 and J usage is TRBJ1-3; no firm D call. The CDR3 is 10 residues long. Germline assignment: CDR1 GTSNPN and CDR2 SVGIG (reference sequence). V was shortened by 1 base and J by 8 bases, with 3 bases between the two germline ends. CDR3 amino acids: CAWSEDTIYF. The CDR3 nucleotides read TGTGCCTGGAGTGAGGACACCATATATTTT.

This sequence joins TRBV11-3 and TRBJ2-7; 9 bases fit TRBD2. Germline CDR1 and CDR2: SGHNT and YENEEA. Germline trimming cut 6 bases from V and 1 base from J; bases unmatched to any gene: 7. The CDR3 has 15 amino acids. The CDR3 coding sequence is TGTGCCAGCAGAGGACTAGCGACACCTTCCTACGAGCAGTACTTC. It yields the protein CASRGLATPSYEQYF. Variable domain in full (rest from reference TRBV11-3 and TRBJ2-7): EAGVVQSPRYKIIEKKQPVAFWCNPISGHNTLYWYLQNLGQGPELLIRYENEEAVDDSQLPKDRFSAERLKGVDSTLKIQPAELGDSAVYLCASRGLATPSYEQYFGPGTRLTVT.

This clonotype was counted ten times or more. The J gene is TRBJ2-7, the V gene TRBV30; maybe TRBD2 (7 bases). The V and J ends lost 0 bases and 2 bases respectively, with 8 bases between them. There are 13 residues in the CDR3. Germline lookup yields CDR1 GTSNPN and CDR2 SVGIG (reference sequence). The chain's CDR3 is CAWSVGGAYEQYF. The CDR3 region has the DNA TGTGCCTGGAGTGTAGGGGGGGCCTACGAGCAGTACTTC.

This clonotype was observed a handful of times. The chain carries TRBV29-1 and TRBJ2-7, with D hard to call. Per the germline V gene, CDR1 is SQVTM and CDR2 is ANQGSEA. Trimming stripped 0 bases from V and 4 bases from J, with 13 bases between. This CDR3 contains 14 residues. CDR3 region: CSVEDYPGSYEQYF. The CDR3 DNA reads as TGCAGCGTTGAAGATTACCCGGGTTCATACGAGCAGTACTTC.

At least ten counts were recorded for this clonotype. This sequence joins TRBV20-1 and TRBJ1-6, with D maybe TRBD1 (5 bases). Germline V CDR1 and CDR2: DFQATT, SNEGSKA (reference sequence). The CDR3 extends over 16 amino acids. Trimming pared 0 bases from V and 3 bases from J, leaving 12 bases between. The CDR3 bases are TGCAGTGCTAGAGATAGGCAGGGCTACTATAATTCACCCCTCCACTTT. Translation gives CSARDRQGYYNSPLHF.

The genes are TRBV6-5 and TRBJ2-2, with TRBD1 matching 10 bases. The J call is doubtful: the DNA matches TRBJ1-1 better. The CDR3 spans 14 residues. Looked up from germline, CDR1 is MNHEY and CDR2 is SVGAGI. In DNA form, the CDR3 reads TGTGCCAGCAGTTTCCAACCGGGGGACAGGGGAGCTTTCTTT. It encodes CASSFQPGDRGAFF.

This clonotype was observed many times. The J gene is TRBJ2-1, the V gene TRBV28; tentatively, D is TRBD1 (5 bases). The CDR3 contains 15 residues. Trimming removed 6 bases from V and 2 bases from J, with 14 bases in between. CDR1 is MDHEN and CDR2 is SYDVKM in the germline V gene. The CDR3 reads CASSKTDSAYNEQFF. The CDR3 DNA follows: TGTGCCAGCAGCAAGACAGACTCTGCCTACAATGAGCAGTTCTTC.

The chain employs TRBV5-4 and TRBJ2-3, with 13 bases lining up with TRBD2. After removal of 3 bases from V and 8 bases from J, the junction contained 6 bases not matched to a gene. The length of the CDR3 is 15 residues. Looked up from germline, CDR1 is SGHNT and CDR2 is YYREEE (reference sequence). The DNA of the CDR3 is TGTGCCAGCAGCTGGACTAGCGGGAGCTCGGGTACGCAGTATTTT. Translated: CASSWTSGSSGTQYF.

This clonotype has a count of ten or more. The chain carries TRBV27 and TRBJ1-2; tentatively, D is TRBD1 (6 bases). This CDR3 comprises 14 residues. The V and J ends lost 5 bases and 7 bases respectively, with 17 bases between them. The germline gives CDR1 MNHEY, CDR2 SMNVEV (reference sequence). CDR3 region: CASSQGGRSRGYTF. CDR3 DNA sequence: TGTGCCAGCAGTCAAGGGGGGCGCTCTCGTGGCTACACCTTC.

In this sample, this clonotype turned up many times. The rearrangement joins TRBV7-2 to TRBJ1-1; D unresolved. Germline CDR1 SGHTA, CDR2 FQGNSA. This CDR3 comprises 12 residues. Trimming left V 5 bases short and J 8 bases short, with 12 bases between. The CDR3 is CASSLYRSEAFF. CDR3 in DNA: TGTGCCAGCAGCCTCTATAGGTCGGAAGCTTTCTTT.

This clonotype has a count of ten or more. The chain uses TRBV7-9 and TRBJ2-5, with D perhaps matching TRBD2 (5 bases). CDR1 and CDR2 from the germline V gene are SEHNR and FQNEAQ (reference sequence). The CDR3 is made up of 21 amino acids. Trimming removed 1 base at V and 0 bases at J, with 27 bases between. The CDR3 nucleotides are TGTGCCAGCAGCTTAGGCACCCTCGGCGGCGGGTTAAACCTGTACCAAGAGACCCAGTACTTC. It translates to CASSLGTLGGGLNLYQETQYF.

This clonotype was observed at least ten times. V is TRBV28 and J is TRBJ1-4; weak D call: TRBD1 (5 bases). The CDR3 is 16 amino acids. V lost 6 bases and J lost 8, with 22 bases in between. CDR1 and CDR2 from the germline V gene are MDHEN and SYDVKM. Here the CDR3 DNA reads TGTGCCAGCAGCTCTCTGTCAGGGAGCCTAATCGAAAAACTGTTTTTT. Encoded protein: CASSSLSGSLIEKLFF.

This clonotype occurred many times. CDR3: CASSQSGRGYEQYF. The CDR3 DNA reads TGTGCCAGCAGTCAAAGCGGGAGAGGCTACGAGCAGTACTTC. The V gene is TRBV6-1, the J gene TRBJ2-7; 8 nucleotides match TRBD2. V gave up 5 bases and J gave up 3 bases; unmatched junction bases: 6. The CDR3 covers 14 residues. Germline V CDR1 and CDR2: MNHNS, SASEGT.

This clonotype has only a few counts. The CDR3 DNA reads as TGTGCCAGCAGCCCCCCCAGTGGATCCCAGCATTTT. Translated, it gives CASSPPSGSQHF. The genes are TRBV7-2 and TRBJ1-5; the D is unclear. CDR1 SGHTA and CDR2 FQGNSA come from the germline V gene. The V end lost 5 bases, the J end lost 11 bases, and 13 bases lay between the germline ends. This CDR3 spans 12 amino acids.

This clonotype was counted at least ten times. The chain carries TRBV20-1 and TRBJ2-3, with D tentatively TRBD1 (5 bases). The CDR3 totals 20 residues. With 3 bases removed from V and 1 base from J, the gap between germline ends came to 29 bases. Germline V lookup: CDR1 DFQATT, CDR2 SNEGSKA (reference sequence). CDR3 in DNA: TGCAGTGCTAGGGCAGGGAACGCTGCGGCAGGGTCCGCACGCACAGATACGCAGTATTTT. Residues: CSARAGNAAAGSARTDTQYF.

This clonotype was seen only a few times. The V call is TRBV5-5, the J call TRBJ1-1; D gene unclear. The CDR3 totals 13 residues. The V gene's germline CDR1 is SGHKS and CDR2 YYEKEE (reference sequence). Trimming took 2 bases from V and 7 from J, leaving 12 bases between them. The CDR3: CASSFVAPREAFF. As DNA, the CDR3 is TGTGCCAGCAGCTTTGTGGCACCGCGTGAAGCTTTCTTT.

This clonotype was recorded at least ten times. The chain uses TRBV7-2 and TRBJ1-5; possible D gene TRBD1, 5 bases. V lost 6 bases and J 2 bases, leaving 14 bases between the germline ends. From germline, CDR1 is SGHTA and CDR2 FQGNSA. The CDR3 is 15 residues long. CDR3 residues: CASRPVGDGNQPQHF. The DNA of the CDR3 is TGTGCCAGCAGACCCGTAGGGGATGGCAATCAGCCCCAGCATTTT.

This chain links TRBV28 with TRBJ1-3; D unclear. The CDR3 totals 10 residues. Trimming took 8 bases from V and 4 from J, leaving 3 bases between them. Germline values: CDR1 MDHEN, CDR2 SYDVKM. CDR3 residues: CASSGNTIYF. The CDR3 bases are TGTGCCAGCTCAGGAAACACCATATATTTT. Filled out from reference TRBV28 and TRBJ1-3, the complete variable domain reads DVKVTQSSRYLVKRTGEKVFLECVQDMDHENMFWYRQDPGLGLRLIYFSYDVKMKEKGDIPEGYSVSREKKERFSLILESASTNQTSMYLCASSGNTIYFGEGSWLTVV.

This clonotype was detected many times. V is TRBV9 and J is TRBJ2-7; 9 bases map to TRBD1. Germline CDR1 reads SGDLS; CDR2 reads YYNGEE. With V trimmed by 2 bases and J by 3 bases, 6 bases remained unmatched. This CDR3 region has 15 residues. In DNA, the CDR3 is TGTGCCAGCAGCGTGACCGGGACAGGGAACTACGAGCAGTACTTC. It yields the protein CASSVTGTGNYEQYF. The full variable domain, rest sourced from reference TRBV9 and TRBJ2-7, is DSGVTQTPKHLITATGQRVTLRCSPRSGDLSVYWYQQSLDQGLQFLIQYYNGEERAKGNILERFSAQQFPDLHSELNLSSLELGDSALYFCASSVTGTGNYEQYFGPGTRLTVT.

V gene TRBV7-2 combines with J gene TRBJ1-3, with D uncertain. The germline V gene has CDR1 SGHTA and CDR2 FQGNSA. The CDR3 spans 15 residues. V dropped 2 bases and J dropped 0 bases, with 8 bases sitting between them. In DNA, the CDR3 is TGTGCCAGCAGCTTACTAAGTTTCTCTGGAAACACCATATATTTT. Protein sequence: CASSLLSFSGNTIYF.

This clonotype was observed at least ten times. The rearrangement uses TRBV4-3 and TRBJ1-1; D is unclear. The germline V and J ends were trimmed by 3 bases and 4 bases, with 15 bases remaining between them. This CDR3 spans 15 amino acids. Germline-derived CDR1 and CDR2 are LGHNA and YSLEER. The CDR3 nucleotides read TGCGCCAGCAGCCATAACTCTGTGACGGGCACTGAAGCTTTCTTT. It encodes CASSHNSVTGTEAFF.

The rearrangement joins TRBV12-3 or TRBV12-4 to TRBJ2-3; 12 bases map to TRBD2. This CDR3 is built from 18 residues. With 6 bases clipped from V and 6 bases from J, the junction kept 16 bases outside the gene matches. The CDR3 DNA reads TGTGCCAGCAGCCAAGAACCGGGACTAGCGGGTGGGGGGGATACGCAGTATTTT. Protein product: CASSQEPGLAGGGDTQYF.

This clonotype was observed many times. This chain connects TRBV27 to TRBJ1-5; 8 bases are a match to TRBD1. V shed 5 bases, J shed 7 bases, and the junction held 4 bases outside the gene matches. The CDR3 has 13 residues. Germline V lookup: CDR1 MNHEY, CDR2 SMNVEV (reference sequence). The CDR3 DNA sequence: TGTGCCAGCAGTCAGGGGGCGCGGCAGCCCCAGCATTTT. This gives the protein CASSQGARQPQHF.

This clonotype was seen only a few times. The chain has TRBV29-1 and TRBJ2-1; TRBD2 agrees at 8 bases. Trimming at V came to 8 bases and at J to 8 bases, leaving 14 bases not matched to a gene. This CDR3 contains 14 residues. Germline V gene sequence: CDR1 SQVTM, CDR2 ANQGSEA. Here the CDR3 reads CSLLGTRSLDEQFF. The CDR3 DNA reads TGCAGCCTATTAGGGACTAGAAGTTTAGATGAGCAGTTCTTC.

This clonotype was seen ten or more times. The V gene is TRBV24-1, the J gene TRBJ2-5; D may correspond to TRBD1 or TRBD2 (5 bases each). The germline V gene has CDR1 KGHDR and CDR2 SFDVKD. The CDR3 contains 14 residues. V was shortened by 4 bases and J by 7 bases, with 15 bases between the two germline ends. CDR3 loop: CATSEPGTSGTQYF. The CDR3 nucleotides read TGTGCCACCAGTGAGCCCGGGACCTCGGGGACCCAGTACTTC.